The sequence of this T cell receptor beta chain was determined in a study of OX40 agonist ivuxolimab in advanced cancers. At the level of the whole study: Ivuxolimab was an agonistic, fully human IgG2 monoclonal antibody directed against OX40 (CD134), a costimulatory receptor. Among the roughly 50 dose-escalation patients, around 19 had hepatocellular carcinoma, approximately 15 melanoma, 9 renal cell carcinoma and 9 head and neck cancer. Intravenous ivuxolimab was administered to patients every 2 weeks at six dose levels: 0.01, 0.1, 0.3, 1.5, 3 and 10 mg/kg. Three dose-escalation patients achieved partial responses, one with hepatocellular carcinoma and two with cutaneous melanoma. Patients were allowed to have had prior anti-PD-1, anti-PD-L1 or anti-CTLA-4 therapy, and more than 35% of the dose-escalation patients had been treated with checkpoint inhibitors. Peripheral TCRbeta sequencing aimed to test whether ivuxolimab altered TCR sequence diversity and caused clonal T-cell expansion. The paper covers the monotherapy dose-escalation part of the phase I ivuxolimab trial, which included N ≈ 57 patients. In the dose-escalation cohort, 70% to 85% of patients were male, and the mean age was about 55 years, with a range of roughly 23 to 85. Broad study findings and their caveats: In partial responders in the 0.1-3.0 mg/kg groups, normalized peripheral clonal expansion was found to be among the lowest, especially among CD8+ T cells. Low levels of normalized T-cell clonal expansion were also shown by some nonresponding patients. The antigen specificity of the clonally expanded peripheral T cells was not determined. After ivuxolimab, expanded clones were on average more numerous among CD8+ T cells than among CD4+ T cells. At doses of 0.1 to 3.0 mg/kg, clonal expansion of both CD4+ and CD8+ T cells in blood was seen between baseline and week 6.

To sequence the TCRbeta CDR3 region, genomic DNA was isolated from the sorted cells. TCRbeta CDR3 regions were sequenced using the immunoSEQ Assay. Here the immuneACCESS table is served through TCRdb, limited to in-frame sequences with V and J called. Missing clones are a known gap in these copies; in checked studies unresolved V genes cover under half, and the rest lacks a known reason. Across this sample there are about 70,000 clones, with 82% seen only once. The ten largest make up 6.7% of the sample. In this sample, this clone turned up a few times. The clone's antigen remains unknown. Nothing much larger sits one base from this clone, and base qualities are not available. For CDR1 and CDR2, the germline V gene (reference sequence) lists SEHNR and FQNEAQ. From the cysteine through the phenylalanine, the CDR3 covers 14 amino acids. The DNA shown is the 42-base CDR3, in frame from base 1. The V end loses 2 bases and the J end loses 0 bases, and a stretch of 8 bases separates them.

Patients with a history of autoimmune disease or receiving systemic immunosuppression were excluded from the trial. In every dose cohort, peripheral blood was drawn for TCR sequencing at baseline, cycle 4 day 1, and cycle 7 day 1. The samples were taken from a phase I, first-in-human, multicenter, open-label dose-escalation trial of ivuxolimab. The trial enrolled adults with locally advanced or metastatic head and neck squamous cell, hepatocellular, melanoma or renal cell carcinoma. Before TCR sequencing, CD4+ T cells and CD8+ T cells from peripheral blood were sorted into separate populations. This TCR came from an adult with an advanced solid tumor such as melanoma, head and neck, liver or kidney cancer. The chain is assembled from TRBV7-9 and TRBJ2-7, with TRBD2 tentatively as D gene (5 bases match). This sample comprised CD4+ or CD8+ T cells sorted from blood, obtained in a trial of the OX40 agonist ivuxolimab. The DNA is TGTGCCAGCAGCTTACGGGGAAACTCCTACGAGCAGTACTTC. Its protein product is CASSLRGNSYEQYF. Joined to the reference TRBV7-9 and TRBJ2-7 proteins, this CDR3 gives the full variable domain: DTGVSQNPRHKITKRGQNVTFRCDPISEHNRLYWYRQTLGQGPEFLTYFQNEAQLEKSRLLSDRFSAERPKGSFSTLEIQRTEQGDSAMYLCASSLRGNSYEQYFGPGTRLTVT.